Listed here are 23 T cell receptor beta chains from one sample, sequenced in a study of regulatory T cells in long-lasting Graves disease. HTBI primers from iRepertoire and Arm-PCR of CDR3 regions yielded the TCR beta libraries. TCRdb reanalysed the multiplex PCR reads using MiXCR and keeps one entry per CDR3 protein. Of around 450,000 distinct CDR3 sequences in the sample, around a fifth were seen once. This sample's time point: persistent/refractory GD, antithyroid drugs over 5 years with positive TRAb. PBMC-extracted RNA yielded the TCR library. Specimen: peripheral blood mononuclear cells (PBMCs), collected when the disease was refractory, from a patient treated with antithyroid drugs. Source of these receptors: a female donor with Graves disease.

This clonotype was counted many times. The V and J genes are TRBV28 and TRBJ1-6; D remains ambiguous. Germline CDR1 is MDHEN and CDR2 is SYDVKM. Trimming took off 4 bases at V and 9 bases at J, with 4 bases between the two ends. The length of the CDR3 is 11 residues. Here the CDR3 reads CASSSGSPLHF. In nucleotides, the CDR3 is TGTGCCAGCAGTTCAGGTTCACCCCTCCACTTT.

This rearrangement joins TRBV7-9 to TRBJ2-3; D is uncertain. The germline gives CDR1 SEHNR, CDR2 FQNEAQ (reference sequence). V was cut by 3 bases and J by 2 bases, with 9 bases left in between. CDR3 size: 14 residues. CDR3 coding DNA: TGTGCCAGCAGCTTTAGGGAAACCACAGATACGCAGTATTTT. Translation gives CASSFRETTDTQYF.

This clonotype was found many times. The chain recombines TRBV2 with TRBJ2-2, with D perhaps matching TRBD1 (5 bases). Trimming removed 8 bases from V and 1 base from J, with 8 bases in between. Germline V lookup: CDR1 SNHLY, CDR2 FYNNEI. The CDR3 covers 13 residues. CDR3 nucleotide sequence: TGTGCCAGCGGGGCAGAGAACACCGGGGAGCTGTTTTTT. It translates to CASGAENTGELFF.

In its sample, this clonotype was seen many times. The V gene is TRBV14, the J gene TRBJ1-2; D gene uncertain. The length of the CDR3 is 15 residues. In germline, CDR1 is SGHDN, CDR2 FVKESK. Trimming removed 1 base at V and 4 bases at J, with 13 bases between. CDR3 sequence (DNA): TGTGCCAGCAGCCAAGTACTTCCTCGTGTCTATGGCTACACCTTC. Its protein is CASSQVLPRVYGYTF. The variable domain in full, with the rest retrieved from reference TRBV14 and TRBJ1-2, is EAGVTQFPSHSVIEKGQTVTLRCDPISGHDNLYWYRRVMGKEIKFLLHFVKESKQDESGMPNNRFLAERTGGTYSTLKVQPAELEDSGVYFCASSQVLPRVYGYTFGSGTRLTVV.

In this sample, this clonotype turned up many times. The chain joins TRBV28 to TRBJ2-7; D remains unclear. Germline V gene data show CDR1 as MDHEN and CDR2 as SYDVKM. The CDR3 contains 12 residues. V was trimmed by 3 bases and J by 8 bases, leaving 11 bases between them. CDR3 nucleotides: TGTGCCAGCAGTTTGAGTCCGCCCCAGCAGTACTTC. It translates to CASSLSPPQQYF.

In its sample, this clonotype was seen many times. The DNA of the CDR3 is TGTGCCAGCAGCGACCAAAGACAGGCTAACACCGGGGAGCTGTTTTTT. Translated, it gives CASSDQRQANTGELFF. V gene TRBV7-9 combines with J gene TRBJ2-2; D might be TRBD1 (6 bases). V lost 5 bases to trimming and J lost 2 bases, with 15 bases between them. This CDR3 is built from 16 residues. CDR1 is SEHNR, CDR2 FQNEAQ, per germline (reference sequence).

In this sample, this clonotype turned up many times. V gene TRBV20-1 combines with J gene TRBJ1-2, with D maybe TRBD1 (6 bases). This CDR3 is built from 15 residues. Trimming cost V 0 bases and J 11 bases, with 22 bases left between them. The germline CDR1 and CDR2 sequences are DFQATT and SNEGSKA (reference sequence). CDR3 bases: TGCAGTGCTAGAGAGAGGGGAGGTCAGGGGAGCGGTTACACCTTC. This gives the protein CSARERGGQGSGYTF.

This clonotype occurred many times. This rearrangement joins TRBV2 to TRBJ2-7; 10 bases agree with TRBD2. V shed 0 bases, J shed 2 bases, and the junction held 4 bases outside the gene matches. Germline V gene lookup returns CDR1 SNHLY and CDR2 FYNNEI. The CDR3 extends over 16 amino acids. The CDR3 DNA reads TGTGCCAGCAGTGAAGCCCCCGGGACTAGCGCCTACGAGCAGTACTTC. This codes for CASSEAPGTSAYEQYF.

This clonotype showed up many times. The J gene is TRBJ1-4, the V gene TRBV2; 8 bases are shared with TRBD1. The CDR3 contains 21 residues. Trimming at V came to 1 base and at J to 10 bases, leaving 26 bases not matched to a gene. The germline V gene encodes CDR1 SNHLY and CDR2 FYNNEI. The CDR3 region is CASSEVLLRGARPGTGGKLFF. CDR3 DNA sequence: TGTGCCAGCAGTGAAGTTCTCCTCCGGGGGGCCCGTCCCGGGACAGGAGGAAAACTGTTTTTT.

This clonotype was recorded many times. This chain joins TRBV19 and TRBJ1-5; maybe TRBD1 (5 bases). CDR1 LNHDA and CDR2 SQIVND come from the germline V gene (reference sequence). The V and J ends lost 7 bases and 3 bases respectively, with 10 bases between them. The length of the CDR3 is 13 residues. The CDR3 region is CASKQETNQPQHF. CDR3 sequence (DNA): TGTGCCAGTAAACAGGAAACCAATCAGCCCCAGCATTTT.

The rearrangement uses TRBV5-6 and TRBJ2-7; maybe TRBD1 (5 bases). V was shortened by 5 bases and J by 0 bases, with 15 bases between the two germline ends. This CDR3 contains 15 residues. CDR1 is SGHDT, CDR2 YYEEEE, per germline. In DNA, the CDR3 is TGTGCCAGCAGTCGACAGTCCTGGGGCTCCTACGAGCAGTACTTC. Amino acid sequence: CASSRQSWGSYEQYF.

The chain joins TRBV28 to TRBJ1-3; 7 bases align to TRBD1. Unmatched junction bases numbered 19, after V lost 1 base and J lost 4 bases. The germline gives CDR1 MDHEN, CDR2 SYDVKM. The CDR3 runs 20 residues. This CDR3 reads CASSLFASGGGTVEGNTIYF. The CDR3 nucleotides read TGTGCCAGCAGTTTATTCGCCAGTGGTGGGGGGACAGTCGAGGGAAACACCATATATTTT.

The V gene is TRBV7-2, the J gene TRBJ2-4; no clear D gene. CDR3 size: 15 residues. Trimming removed 1 base at V and 8 bases at J, with 15 bases between. Germline CDR1 is SGHTA and CDR2 is FQGNSA. The CDR3 DNA sequence: TGTACCAGCAGCTTAGTGGGCCCCACCGGAGACATTCAGTACTTC. Encoded protein: CTSSLVGPTGDIQYF.

This rearrangement joins TRBV6-2 or TRBV6-3 to TRBJ2-7; D is ambiguous. This CDR3 region has 16 residues. The V end lost 4 bases, the J end lost 0 bases, and 16 bases lay between the germline ends. The V gene's germline CDR1 is MNHEY and CDR2 SVGEGT. The DNA of the CDR3 is TGTGCCAGCAGTTTGGGGTCGCCAGGTGACTCCTACGAGCAGTACTTC. It encodes CASSLGSPGDSYEQYF.

As concerns this clonotype: At one end, the junction sequence differs from germline, possibly due to a read error. J is TRBJ2-5 and V is TRBV7-2; D might be TRBD2 (6 bases). Germline CDR1 reads SGHTA; CDR2 reads FQGNSA. The CDR3 is 15 residues long. Here the CDR3 DNA reads TGTGCCAGCAGCCCACCCGGGGGTGGGCAAGAGACCCGGTACTTC. This codes for CASSPPGGGQETRYF.

The table lists this clonotype with a few counts. This sequence joins TRBV30 and TRBJ1-5; no definite D call. The V gene lost 1 base and the J gene lost 6 bases, with 10 bases spanning the gap. In germline, CDR1 is GTSNPN, CDR2 SVGIG (reference sequence). The CDR3 covers 13 residues. The CDR3 DNA is TGTGCCTGGAGTGACCTACTAGCTCAGCCCCAGCATTTT. Residues: CAWSDLLAQPQHF.

This clonotype came up a few times. The chain combines TRBV12-3 or TRBV12-4 with TRBJ2-1; 7 bases agree with TRBD2. The J segment lost 5 bases and the V segment lost 6 bases, leaving 19 bases of the junction unmatched. The CDR3 sequence is 18 residues long. The CDR3 protein is CASRSYPTMGGTNNEQFF. DNA for the CDR3: TGTGCCAGCAGATCCTACCCGACGATGGGCGGGACTAACAATGAGCAGTTCTTC.

This rearrangement joins TRBV20-1 to TRBJ1-3; the D gene is possibly TRBD1 (5 bases). The V gene lost 7 bases and the J gene lost 0 bases, with 7 bases spanning the gap. CDR1 is DFQATT and CDR2 is SNEGSKA in the germline V gene (reference sequence). The length of the CDR3 is 12 residues. This CDR3 reads CSGGSSGNTIYF. CDR3 bases: TGCAGTGGGGGGAGCTCTGGAAACACCATATATTTT.

This chain connects TRBV27 to TRBJ2-7; 9 bases map to TRBD1. The CDR3 is 14 residues long. Germline assignment: CDR1 MNHEY and CDR2 SMNVEV (reference sequence). The V segment lost 4 bases and the J segment 7 bases; nucleotides outside the gene matches: 8. The CDR3 reads CASSSGTGFREQYF. CDR3 nucleotides: TGTGCCAGCAGTTCCGGGACAGGGTTTCGTGAGCAGTACTTC.

This clonotype was counted ten times or more. This chain joins TRBV7-2 and TRBJ2-5, with unresolved D. V lost 5 bases and J lost 6, with 7 bases in between. The CDR3 covers 11 residues. Per the germline V gene, CDR1 is SGHTA and CDR2 is FQGNSA. Here the CDR3 reads CASSPLQTQYF. CDR3 sequence (DNA): TGTGCCAGCAGCCCCCTCCAGACCCAGTACTTC. Full variable domain (outside the CDR3, taken from reference TRBV7-2 and TRBJ2-5): GAGVSQSPSNKVTEKGKDVELRCDPISGHTALYWYRQSLGQGLEFLIYFQGNSAPDKSGLPSDRFSAERTGGSVSTLTIQRTQQEDSAVYLCASSPLQTQYFGPGTRLLVL.

This clonotype was counted only a few times. The V and J genes are TRBV25-1 and TRBJ1-1; 10 bases align to TRBD1. Trimming took 2 bases from V and 3 from J; bases not matched to a gene: 6. This CDR3 has 16 amino acids. Germline V gives CDR1 MGHDK, CDR2 SYGVNS. DNA of the CDR3: TGTGCCAGCAGTGAAGACAGGGGGCTTTGTGACACTGAAGCTTTCTTT. It specifies CASSEDRGLCDTEAFF.

The chain is built from TRBV6-2 or TRBV6-3 and TRBJ1-2; the match to TRBD1 covers 8 bases. The CDR3 length is 15 residues. Germline CDR1 and CDR2: MNHEY and SVGEGT. V shed 5 bases, J shed 5 bases, and the junction held 10 bases outside the gene matches. DNA for the CDR3: TGTGCCAGCAGTGACAAGACAGGGGCTGAATATGGCTACACCTTC. Protein product: CASSDKTGAEYGYTF.

The chain is built from TRBV29-1 and TRBJ1-1; tentatively, D is TRBD1 (5 bases). Germline V gene data show CDR1 as SQVTM and CDR2 as ANQGSEA. This CDR3 spans 14 amino acids. V was pared by 5 bases and J by 0 bases, with 13 bases between. The CDR3 sequence: CSVTRVGVNTEAFF. DNA for the CDR3: TGCAGCGTTACCAGGGTAGGGGTGAACACTGAAGCTTTCTTT.